This TCR beta chain was recorded in a study of blood T cell repertoires in COVID-19. On the study more broadly: The United States, Italy and Spain supplied acute and convalescent COVID-19 samples. T cells, B-cell-depleted T cells, or PBMCs provided the cDNA or gDNA that served as material.

The recovered donors of Cohort 3 showed two negative PCRs, clearance, or symptom resolution. The CDR3 extends over 13 amino acids. Trimming removed 5 bases from V and 5 bases from J; junction bases left unmatched: 7. Germline V CDR1 and CDR2: SQVTM, ANQGSEA. Original methodology: Cell counts per sample came from amplifying reference gene primers. Sequencing was performed with immunoSEQ multiplex PCR; in TCRdb, only in-frame clones are kept and a portion is missing. V and J calls plus clone size are reproduced from that table; the DNA served to infer D and trimming. This sample yields 250,000 to 300,000 clones, of which approximately 85% are seen a single time; 1.5% to 2% belongs to the top ten.

The source is a woman aged 45-60 years who had recovered from COVID-19. The V gene is TRBV29-1, the J gene TRBJ2-7; TRBD1 aligns across 9 bases. The sample was PBMCs or T cells enriched from blood (not recorded which). CDR3 region: CSVLGTGSDEQYF. CDR3 nucleotide sequence: TGCAGCGTTCTAGGGACAGGGAGTGACGAGCAGTACTTC.